Listed here are 26 T cell receptor beta chains from one sample, sequenced in a study of blood T cell repertoires in COVID-19. The assay was immunoSEQ multiplex PCR, and TCRdb's table has in-frame clones only and misses some. The sample contains some 250,000 clones, under 90% of which appear only once. Sample: peripheral blood. The receptor set was obtained from a woman aged 18-30 years with acute or convalescent COVID-19.

The chain joins TRBV7-3 to TRBJ2-3, with 9 bases fitting TRBD2. V lost 2 bases to trimming and J lost 4 bases; unmatched junction nucleotides: 4. The CDR3 runs 15 residues. The germline gives CDR1 SGHTA, CDR2 FQGTGA. CDR3 nucleotides: TGTGCCAGCAGCTTAGGGCTAGCGGGATCAGATACGCAGTATTTT. It specifies CASSLGLAGSDTQYF.

This sequence joins TRBV29-1 and TRBJ2-1; 10 bases agree with TRBD2. Germline V CDR1 and CDR2: SQVTM, ANQGSEA. The CDR3 extends over 14 amino acids. J gave up 6 bases and V 5 bases, and 7 bases lay outside the gene matches. CDR3 nucleotide sequence: TGCAGCGTTCGAGCTAGCGGGAGTATCAATGAGCAGTTCTTC. Translation gives CSVRASGSINEQFF.

This chain links TRBV4-2 with TRBJ2-2; D might be TRBD2 (6 bases). Looked up from germline, CDR1 is LGHNA and CDR2 is YNFKEQ. The length of the CDR3 is 14 residues. Trimming pared 5 bases from V and 6 bases from J, leaving 13 bases between. CDR3 nucleotide sequence: TGTGCCAGCAGCAACCGGGGACTTTCCGGGGAGCTGTTTTTT. It codes for CASSNRGLSGELFF.

CDR3 DNA sequence: TGTGCCAGCAGTGATAGCCGCAGGGGGCAGAGAACAGATACGCAGTATTTT. The encoded protein is CASSDSRRGQRTDTQYF. The chain has TRBV2 and TRBJ2-3; TRBD1 matches at 8 bases. V was pared by 3 bases and J by 3 bases, with 11 bases of the junction left unmatched. The CDR3 spans 17 residues. Looked up from germline, CDR1 is SNHLY and CDR2 is FYNNEI. The entire variable domain, with the rest obtained from reference TRBV2 and TRBJ2-3, is as follows: EPEVTQTPSHQVTQMGQEVILRCVPISNHLYFYWYRQILGQKVEFLVSFYNNEISEKSEIFDDQFSVERPDGSNFTLKIRSTKLEDSAMYFCASSDSRRGQRTDTQYFGPGTRLTVL.

V and J are TRBV20-1 and TRBJ1-1; unclear D gene. Trimming cost V 1 base and J 7 bases, with 7 bases left between them. This CDR3 has 11 amino acids. Germline V gene lookup returns CDR1 DFQATT and CDR2 SNEGSKA (reference sequence). The CDR3 DNA sequence: TGCAGTGCTAGAGCCACCGGTGAAGCTTTCTTT. The encoded protein is CSARATGEAFF.

V usage is TRBV2 and J usage is TRBJ2-1; 10 nucleotides align to TRBD1. The CDR3 is made up of 14 amino acids. Unmatched junction bases numbered 8, after V lost 9 bases and J lost 6 bases. CDR1 and CDR2 from the germline V gene are SNHLY and FYNNEI. The CDR3 loop is CASTGQGLRNEQFF. Written as DNA, the CDR3 is TGTGCCAGTACGGGACAGGGGTTGCGCAATGAGCAGTTCTTC.

This clone was counted a single time. The chain couples TRBV18 to TRBJ1-2; TRBD1 agrees at 12 bases. The germline CDR1 and CDR2 sequences are KGHSH and LQKENI. V dropped 1 base and J dropped 5; count of bases not matched to a gene: 5. This CDR3 is built from 16 residues. CDR3 sequence (DNA): TGTGCCAGCTCACCACGGGGACAGGGGGCGGCTTATGGCTACACCTTC. This translates into CASSPRGQGAAYGYTF.

J is TRBJ1-2 and V is TRBV12-3 or TRBV12-4; D might be TRBD1 (5 bases). Trimming removed 5 bases at V and 5 bases at J, with 12 bases between. This CDR3 contains 13 residues. CDR3 bases: TGTGCCAGCAGTCAGACAGCTACTTATGGCTACACCTTC. Protein: CASSQTATYGYTF.

This clone turned up a few times. The CDR3 sequence is CASLGQGKETQYF. As DNA, the CDR3 is TGTGCCAGCCTGGGACAGGGGAAAGAGACCCAGTACTTC. The V gene is TRBV2, the J gene TRBJ2-5; 10 bases match TRBD1. From germline, CDR1 is SNHLY and CDR2 FYNNEI. V was pared by 8 bases and J by 3 bases, with 3 bases of the junction left unmatched. This CDR3 is 13 amino acids long.

This sequence joins TRBV7-8 and TRBJ1-1; 7 positions agree with TRBD1. With 2 bases clipped from V and 5 bases from J, the junction kept 2 bases outside the gene matches. This CDR3 spans 13 amino acids. Germline-derived CDR1 and CDR2 are SGHVS and FQNEAQ. CDR3 nucleotides: TGTGCCAGCAGCTTATGGGGACAGACTGAAGCTTTCTTT. Translating gives CASSLWGQTEAFF.

This clone was recorded many times. The chain couples TRBV18 to TRBJ1-1; D may be TRBD1 (5 bases). V shed 3 bases and J shed 4 bases, with 9 bases lying between them. There are 13 residues in the CDR3. Germline V gives CDR1 KGHSH, CDR2 LQKENI. The DNA of the CDR3 is TGTGCCAGCTCACCCGACAGTCTCACTGAAGCTTTCTTT. This encodes CASSPDSLTEAFF.

This clone appeared once. This chain connects TRBV28 to TRBJ2-1, with TRBD2 matching over 8 bases. CDR3 length: 20 residues. Germline V CDR1 and CDR2: MDHEN, SYDVKM. The V segment lost 3 bases and the J segment 2 bases; nucleotides outside the gene matches: 18. The CDR3 nucleotides read TGTGCCAGCAGTTTCCCACTCGGACTAGCTAGGACGAACACCTACAATGAGCAGTTCTTC. It yields the protein CASSFPLGLARTNTYNEQFF. The full variable domain, completed using reference TRBV28 and TRBJ2-1, is DVKVTQSSRYLVKRTGEKVFLECVQDMDHENMFWYRQDPGLGLRLIYFSYDVKMKEKGDIPEGYSVSREKKERFSLILESASTNQTSMYLCASSFPLGLARTNTYNEQFFGPGTRLTVL.

This clone was detected only a few times. The rearrangement joins TRBV5-1 to TRBJ2-2, with 7 bases fitting TRBD1. The CDR3 extends over 14 amino acids. CDR1 is SGHRS, CDR2 YFSETQ, per germline. Losses at the gene ends were 4 bases for V and 6 bases for J; bases not matched to a gene: 6. This CDR3 is CASSIQTGPGELFF. The DNA for the CDR3 is TGCGCCAGCAGCATACAGACAGGGCCCGGGGAGCTGTTTTTT. Full variable domain (outside the CDR3, taken from reference TRBV5-1 and TRBJ2-2): KAGVTQTPRYLIKTRGQQVTLSCSPISGHRSVSWYQQTPGQGLQFLFEYFSETQRNKGNFPGRFSGRQFSNSRSEMNVSTLELGDSALYLCASSIQTGPGELFFGEGSRLTVL.

V and J are TRBV6-2 or TRBV6-3 and TRBJ1-5; 7 bases map to TRBD1. This CDR3 comprises 15 residues. Germline CDR1 reads MNHEY; CDR2 reads SVGEGT. V dropped 3 bases and J dropped 2; count of bases not matched to a gene: 4. This chain's CDR3 is CASSYLTGGNQPQHF. For the CDR3, the DNA is TGTGCCAGCAGTTATCTTACAGGGGGCAATCAGCCCCAGCATTTT.

A few counts support this clone. The V and J genes are TRBV6-6 and TRBJ2-1; 13 bases line up with TRBD2. J was trimmed by 9 bases and V by 5 bases; bases with no gene match: 16. Germline V CDR1 and CDR2: MNHNY, SVGAGI (reference sequence). This CDR3 is built from 18 residues. The CDR3 is CASSLSWGTSGRAGEQFF. The CDR3 DNA follows: TGTGCCAGCAGTCTTAGCTGGGGAACTAGCGGGAGGGCCGGTGAGCAGTTCTTC.

The rearrangement uses TRBV29-1 and TRBJ2-4; 10 bases match TRBD2. In germline, CDR1 is SQVTM, CDR2 ANQGSEA. The CDR3 extends over 16 amino acids. After removal of 5 bases from V and 3 bases from J, the junction contained 10 bases not matched to a gene. The CDR3 sequence: CSVWPSGSGGKNIQYF. CDR3 bases: TGCAGCGTTTGGCCTAGCGGGAGCGGTGGCAAAAACATTCAGTACTTC.

The chain joins TRBV2 to TRBJ2-7; TRBD1 agrees at 10 bases. V lost 10 bases and J lost 2; bases outside the gene matches: 2. Per germline, CDR1 SNHLY and CDR2 FYNNEI. The CDR3 is made up of 12 amino acids. CDR3: CANGQGAYEQYF. DNA of the CDR3: TGTGCCAACGGACAGGGGGCCTACGAGCAGTACTTC.

J is TRBJ1-1 and V is TRBV9, with D possibly being TRBD1 (5 bases). Trimming took 4 bases from V and 1 from J, leaving 11 bases between them. The CDR3 spans 14 residues. Germline loops: CDR1 SGDLS, CDR2 YYNGEE. CDR3: CASSPRGGNTEAFF. In DNA, the CDR3 is TGTGCCAGCAGCCCCCGGGGGGGGAACACTGAAGCTTTCTTT.

This clone was seen a few times. V gene TRBV5-1 combines with J gene TRBJ1-2, with D possibly TRBD1 on 6 matching bases. CDR1 and CDR2 (germline): SGHRS, YFSETQ. Trimming stripped 4 bases from V and 1 base from J, with 17 bases between. The length of the CDR3 is 16 residues. The DNA for the CDR3 is TGCGCCAGCAGCCCCACGACAGGACCCATTAACTATGGCTACACCTTC. This translates into CASSPTTGPINYGYTF. Full variable domain (outside the CDR3, taken from reference TRBV5-1 and TRBJ1-2): KAGVTQTPRYLIKTRGQQVTLSCSPISGHRSVSWYQQTPGQGLQFLFEYFSETQRNKGNFPGRFSGRQFSNSRSEMNVSTLELGDSALYLCASSPTTGPINYGYTFGSGTRLTVV.

V gene TRBV5-1 combines with J gene TRBJ1-5; 7 bases are a match to TRBD1. Trimming cost V 4 bases and J 3 bases; bases outside gene matches: 13. The germline V gene encodes CDR1 SGHRS and CDR2 YFSETQ. CDR3 length equals 17 residues. The CDR3: CASSVFSTGEANQPQHF. Written as DNA, the CDR3 is TGCGCCAGCAGCGTATTCTCCACAGGGGAAGCCAATCAGCCCCAGCATTTT.

The chain carries TRBV6-5 and TRBJ2-1; the match to TRBD1 covers 7 bases. After removal of 8 bases from V and 0 bases from J, the junction contained 1 base not matched to a gene. CDR1 MNHEY and CDR2 SVGAGI come from the germline V gene. This CDR3 is built from 13 residues. The CDR3 loop reads CASGTDSYNEQFF. The CDR3 DNA follows: TGTGCCAGCGGGACAGACTCCTACAATGAGCAGTTCTTC.

V and J are TRBV19 and TRBJ2-7; 9 nucleotides match TRBD1. The CDR3 spans 13 residues. J lost 3 bases, V lost 6 bases, and 3 bases had no gene match. Per germline, CDR1 LNHDA and CDR2 SQIVND (reference sequence). The CDR3 DNA follows: TGTGCCAGTAGCACGGACAGGGGCTACGAGCAGTACTTC. It codes for CASSTDRGYEQYF.

The rearrangement links TRBV15 to TRBJ2-2; the D is unclear. Per the germline V gene, CDR1 is LNHNV and CDR2 is YYDKDF (reference sequence). The CDR3 consists of 17 residues. V was clipped by 0 bases and J by 2 bases, with 13 bases between them. CDR3 residues: CATSRDTFFPNTGELFF. The CDR3 bases are TGTGCCACCAGCAGAGATACTTTCTTCCCTAACACCGGGGAGCTGTTTTTT.

CDR3 sequence: CASSDRLGSGEKLFF. CDR3 nucleotide sequence: TGTGCCAGCAGCGACAGGTTGGGGTCCGGTGAAAAACTGTTTTTT. The chain employs TRBV6-2 or TRBV6-3 and TRBJ1-4, with TRBD1 as a possible D gene (6 bases). The germline CDR1 and CDR2 sequences are MNHEY and SVGEGT. Trimming removed 6 bases from V and 7 bases from J, with 18 bases in between. This CDR3 spans 15 amino acids.

The chain is built from TRBV7-2 and TRBJ2-3; TRBD1 matches at 8 bases. The CDR3 totals 16 residues. From germline, CDR1 is SGHTA and CDR2 FQGNSA. V shed 6 bases, J shed 7 bases, and the junction held 15 bases outside the gene matches. The CDR3 loop reads CASRPPGTGLINTQYF. In nucleotides, the CDR3 is TGTGCCAGCAGGCCCCCCGGGACAGGTTTAATCAATACGCAGTATTTT.

V usage is TRBV29-1 and J usage is TRBJ2-1; 7 nucleotides agree with TRBD2. The length of the CDR3 is 15 residues. Losses at the gene ends were 0 bases for V and 6 bases for J; bases not matched to a gene: 8. CDR1 is SQVTM and CDR2 is ANQGSEA in the germline V gene. The CDR3 loop reads CSVEDGLAESNEQFF. In nucleotides, the CDR3 is TGCAGCGTTGAAGATGGCCTAGCGGAGAGCAATGAGCAGTTCTTC.